The entry below gives a single TCR beta chain sequence along with its context. This specimen comes from a study of blood T cell repertoires in COVID-19. Germline loops: CDR1 SNHLY, CDR2 FYNNEI. V was cut by 6 bases and J by 5 bases, with 19 bases left in between. CDR3 length equals 16 residues. Profiling relied on immunoSEQ multiplex PCR, and the TCRdb table lists in-frame clones only, not all of them. The sample carries a few hundred thousand clones, under 90% recorded once. Material: PBMCs or T cells enriched from blood (not recorded which). The chain recombines TRBV2 with TRBJ2-2; weak D call: TRBD2 (5 bases). This TCR derives from a woman aged 55-70 years who had recovered from COVID-19. In nucleotides, the CDR3 is TGTGCCAGCAGCCAAAGCGGTGGGGAGAAAACCGGGGAGCTGTTTTTT. Its protein is CASSQSGGEKTGELFF.